What follows describes a single T cell receptor (beta chain). Its binding antigen is unknown. No much larger clone exists at a distance of one base, and base qualities are not known. From the cysteine through the phenylalanine, the CDR3 covers 15 amino acids. Kept here is only the CDR3 DNA, which spans 45 bases and is read in frame from base 1. CDR1 and CDR2 are read off the germline V gene as SGDLS and YYNGEE. V drops 0 bases and J drops 2 bases, leaving 9 bases in between. This record comes from a study of blood T cells in healthy people across ages (dated by TCRdb to the mid-2010s). In the study overall: Template switching captured roughly one uniquely barcoded TCR beta cDNA molecule per two T cells in model experiments. Age-related changes in TCR beta repertoire diversity were measured in the study by deep sequencing normalized with unique cDNA molecular identifiers. Four age groups were formed from the donors: young (average around 15 years), middle-aged (around 39), aged (62) and long-lived (roughly 88). Donors of different ages were randomly distributed across sequencing lanes to avoid experimental bias. Using the same blood draw, the study looked at two additional independent replicas of 1 million unique cDNA reads for two donors, one aged 18 to 30 and the other aged 80 or older.

The roughly 39 donors, aged about 6 to 95 years, were systemically healthy Caucasian individuals from Russia. Around 10 milliliters of peripheral blood were collected from each donor into EDTA-treated Vacutainer tubes. Ficoll-Paque density-gradient centrifugation was used to isolate PBMCs, with at least 6 million per sample. Trizol reagent was used to extract total RNA from PBMCs, with at least 5.5 micrograms per sample. The percentages of naive CD45RAhigh/CD27high T cells were determined by flow cytometry on a PBMC aliquot from every donor. To prepare the library, 5' RACE was applied. The sample was run on an Illumina HiSeq 2500. A second about 7 to 12 cycle PCR used a sample-barcoded 5' primer and a J-beta primer mix. Each TCR beta cDNA molecule received a unique molecular identifier from a template-switch 5' adaptor carrying 12 random nucleotides. Each sample yielded at least 3 million CDR3-containing paired-end reads. All of the RNA was converted into first-strand cDNA using the Mint cDNA synthesis kit, with a TRBC-specific oligonucleotide serving as the primer. Following uracil-DNA glycosylase treatment, a first 18-cycle PCR with universal primers M1SS and BC2_uni_R was performed on all cDNA. On the authors' methods: Normalization of each sample was performed by random selection of 1 million high-quality reads, each carrying a distinct molecular identifier. Instead of being binned into consensus sequences, reads with shared molecular identifiers were discarded. MiTCR, with a Q25 quality threshold and the strictest error-elimination algorithm, was used for CDR3 identification, clonotype clustering and error correction. A nonparametric unseen species model with Euler transformation was used to estimate a lower bound on total TCR beta diversity. TCRdb took the public reads, trimmed them with fastp at Q25, ran MiXCR for clone calling and kept in-frame beta chains. Rows are combined by CDR3 protein, so each entry shows the most common genes and DNA. The V and J calls were determined by TCRdb, not by the authors. Recorded for this sample are approximately 1,000,000 distinct CDR3 sequences; 40% to 50% of them occurred a single time. The top ten hold 18% of the sample.

What the authors observed across the whole study: Observed TCR beta diversity correlated strongly with the percentage of naive T cells measured by flow cytometry. Conclusive comparison of naive and antigen-experienced compartments was prevented by the profiling of bulk unsorted PBMCs. Observed TCR beta diversity per million T cells fell roughly linearly with age, and a significant reduction was already apparent by age roughly 41. Because donor CMV infection status was unknown, age-related changes in expanded clonotypes were potentially confounded. The long-lived group showed more naive CD4+ T cells, fewer expanded clones and increased TCR diversity than the aged group, suggesting age selection. Estimates of total diversity based on one million sequenced T cells were regarded as lower bounds and as underestimates.

The chain joins TRBV9 to TRBJ2-1; the D gene assignment is ambiguous. The sequencing input was blood. This sequence was found in an older woman in good health. The CDR3 region: CASSVDDAAYNEQFF. The DNA sequence is as follows: TGTGCCAGCAGCGTAGACGACGCGGCCTACAATGAGCAGTTCTTC.